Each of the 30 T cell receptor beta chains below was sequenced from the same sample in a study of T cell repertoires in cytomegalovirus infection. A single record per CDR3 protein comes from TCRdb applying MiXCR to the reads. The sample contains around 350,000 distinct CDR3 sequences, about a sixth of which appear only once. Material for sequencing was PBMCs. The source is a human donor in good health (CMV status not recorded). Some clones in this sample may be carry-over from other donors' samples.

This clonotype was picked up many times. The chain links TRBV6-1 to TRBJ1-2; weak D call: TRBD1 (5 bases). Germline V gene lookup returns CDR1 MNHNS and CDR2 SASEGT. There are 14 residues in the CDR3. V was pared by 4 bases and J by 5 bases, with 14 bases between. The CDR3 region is CASSAGTDTYGYTF. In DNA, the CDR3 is TGTGCCAGCAGTGCGGGGACGGATACATATGGCTACACCTTC.

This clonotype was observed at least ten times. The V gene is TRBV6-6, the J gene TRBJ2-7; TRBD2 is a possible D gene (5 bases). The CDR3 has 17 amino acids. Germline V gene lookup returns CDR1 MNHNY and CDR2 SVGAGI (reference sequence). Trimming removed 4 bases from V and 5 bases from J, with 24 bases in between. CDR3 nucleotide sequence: TGTGCCAGCAGTTTACTTAGAACCTCCGGGGTTTCTGACGAGCAGTACTTC. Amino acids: CASSLLRTSGVSDEQYF.

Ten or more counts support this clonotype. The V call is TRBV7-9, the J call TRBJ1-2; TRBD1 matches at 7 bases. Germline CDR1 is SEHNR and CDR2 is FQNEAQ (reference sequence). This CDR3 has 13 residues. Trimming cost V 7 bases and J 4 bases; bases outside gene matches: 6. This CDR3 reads CASIRQGGYGYTF. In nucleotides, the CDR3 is TGTGCCAGCATACGACAGGGCGGCTATGGCTACACCTTC.

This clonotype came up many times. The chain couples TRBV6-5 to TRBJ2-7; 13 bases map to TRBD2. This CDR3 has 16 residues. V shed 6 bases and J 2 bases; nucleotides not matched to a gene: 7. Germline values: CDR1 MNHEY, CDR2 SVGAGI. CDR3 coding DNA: TGTGCCAGCAGCAGGACTAGCGGGAGTATAACCTACGAGCAGTACTTC. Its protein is CASSRTSGSITYEQYF.

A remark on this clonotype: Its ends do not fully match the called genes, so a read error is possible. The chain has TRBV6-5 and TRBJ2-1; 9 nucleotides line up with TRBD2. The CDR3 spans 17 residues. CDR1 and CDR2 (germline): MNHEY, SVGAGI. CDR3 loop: CARSYPGGGGAYNEQFF. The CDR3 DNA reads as TGTGCCCGCAGCTATCCGGGGGGCGGGGGGGCTTACAATGAGCAGTTCTTC.

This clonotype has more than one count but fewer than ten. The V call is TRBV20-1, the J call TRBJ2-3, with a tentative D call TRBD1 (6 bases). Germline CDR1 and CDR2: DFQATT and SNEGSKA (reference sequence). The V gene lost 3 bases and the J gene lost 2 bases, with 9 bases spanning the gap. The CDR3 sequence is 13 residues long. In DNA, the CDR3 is TGCAGTGCTAGGGACAGCCTCACAGATACGCAGTATTTT. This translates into CSARDSLTDTQYF.

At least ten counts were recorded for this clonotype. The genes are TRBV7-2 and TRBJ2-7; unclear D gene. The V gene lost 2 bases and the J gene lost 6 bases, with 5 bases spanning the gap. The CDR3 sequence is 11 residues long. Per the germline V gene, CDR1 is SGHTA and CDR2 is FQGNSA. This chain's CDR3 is CASSLTSEQYF. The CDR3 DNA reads TGTGCCAGCAGCTTAACGAGCGAGCAGTACTTC.

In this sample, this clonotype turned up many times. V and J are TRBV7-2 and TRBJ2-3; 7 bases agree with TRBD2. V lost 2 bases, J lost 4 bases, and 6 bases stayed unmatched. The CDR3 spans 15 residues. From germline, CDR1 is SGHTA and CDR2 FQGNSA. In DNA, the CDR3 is TGTGCCAGCAGCTTAAACGGCGGGAGCGCAGATACGCAGTATTTT. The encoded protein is CASSLNGGSADTQYF.

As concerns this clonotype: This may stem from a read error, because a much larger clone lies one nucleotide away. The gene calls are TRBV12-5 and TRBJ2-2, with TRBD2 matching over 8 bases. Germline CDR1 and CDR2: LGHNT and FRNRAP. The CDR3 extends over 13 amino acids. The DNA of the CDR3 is TGTGCTTGTGGTTTGCGGGGGGCCGGGGAGCTGTTTTTT. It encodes CACGLRGAGELFF.

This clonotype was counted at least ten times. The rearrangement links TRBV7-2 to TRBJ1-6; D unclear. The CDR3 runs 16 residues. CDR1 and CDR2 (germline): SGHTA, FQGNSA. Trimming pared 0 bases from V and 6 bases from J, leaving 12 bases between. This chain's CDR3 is CASSLAISSVNSPLHF. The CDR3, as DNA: TGTGCCAGCAGCTTAGCAATCTCAAGCGTTAATTCACCCCTCCACTTT.

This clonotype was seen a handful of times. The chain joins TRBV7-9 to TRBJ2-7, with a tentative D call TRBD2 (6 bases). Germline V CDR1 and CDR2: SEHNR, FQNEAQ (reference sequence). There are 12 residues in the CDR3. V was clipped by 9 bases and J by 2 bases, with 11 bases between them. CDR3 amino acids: CASGGFTYEQYF. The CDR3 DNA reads TGTGCCAGTGGGGGGTTTACCTACGAGCAGTACTTC.

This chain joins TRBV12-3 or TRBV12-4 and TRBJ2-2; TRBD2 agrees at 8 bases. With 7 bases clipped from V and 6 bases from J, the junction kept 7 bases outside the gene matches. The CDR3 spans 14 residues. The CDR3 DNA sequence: TGTGCCAGCATTAATGGAGCGGGAGCCGGGGAGCTGTTTTTT. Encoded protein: CASINGAGAGELFF.

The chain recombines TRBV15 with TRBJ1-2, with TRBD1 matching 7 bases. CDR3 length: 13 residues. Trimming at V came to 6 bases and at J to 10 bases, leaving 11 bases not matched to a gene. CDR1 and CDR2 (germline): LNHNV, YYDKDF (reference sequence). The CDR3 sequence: CATRFQGQPSYTF. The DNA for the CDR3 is TGTGCCACCAGATTTCAGGGACAGCCGTCCTACACCTTC.

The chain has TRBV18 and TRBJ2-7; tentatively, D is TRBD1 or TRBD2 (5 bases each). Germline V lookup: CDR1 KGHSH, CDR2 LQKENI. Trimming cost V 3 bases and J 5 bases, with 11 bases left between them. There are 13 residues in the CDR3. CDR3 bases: TGTGCCAGCTCACCGAGAGGGGAGAACGAGCAGTACTTC. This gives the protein CASSPRGENEQYF.

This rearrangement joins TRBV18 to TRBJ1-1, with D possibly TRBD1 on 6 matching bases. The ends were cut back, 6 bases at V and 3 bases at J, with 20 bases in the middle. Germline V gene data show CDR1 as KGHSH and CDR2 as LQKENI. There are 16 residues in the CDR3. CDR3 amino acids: CASSYLQGKGDTEAFF. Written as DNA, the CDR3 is TGTGCCAGCTCCTACCTTCAGGGGAAGGGGGACACTGAAGCTTTCTTT.

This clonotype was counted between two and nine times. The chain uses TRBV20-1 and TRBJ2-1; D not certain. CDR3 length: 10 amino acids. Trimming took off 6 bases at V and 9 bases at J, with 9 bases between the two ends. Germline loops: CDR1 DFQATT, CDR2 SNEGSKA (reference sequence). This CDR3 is CSATIVEQFF. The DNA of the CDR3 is TGCAGTGCCACGATCGTTGAGCAGTTCTTC.

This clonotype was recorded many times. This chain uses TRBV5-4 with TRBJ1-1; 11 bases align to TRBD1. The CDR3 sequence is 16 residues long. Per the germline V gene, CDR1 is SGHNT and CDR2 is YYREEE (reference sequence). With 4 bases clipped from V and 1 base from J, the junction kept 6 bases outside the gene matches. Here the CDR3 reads CASSPGTGGANTEAFF. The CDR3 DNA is TGTGCCAGCAGCCCCGGGACAGGGGGAGCGAACACTGAAGCTTTCTTT.

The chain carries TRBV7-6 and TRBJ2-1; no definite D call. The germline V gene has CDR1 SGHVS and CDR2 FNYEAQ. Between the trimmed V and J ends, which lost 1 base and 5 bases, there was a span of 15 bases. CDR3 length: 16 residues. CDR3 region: CASSLVVYSTNNEQFF. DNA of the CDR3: TGTGCCAGCAGCTTAGTAGTATATAGCACCAACAATGAGCAGTTCTTC. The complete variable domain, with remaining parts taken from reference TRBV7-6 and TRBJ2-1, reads GAGVSQSPRYKVTKRGQDVALRCDPISGHVSLYWYRQALGQGPEFLTYFNYEAQQDKSGLPNDRFSAERPEGSISTLTIQRTEQRDSAMYRCASSLVVYSTNNEQFFGPGTRLTVL.

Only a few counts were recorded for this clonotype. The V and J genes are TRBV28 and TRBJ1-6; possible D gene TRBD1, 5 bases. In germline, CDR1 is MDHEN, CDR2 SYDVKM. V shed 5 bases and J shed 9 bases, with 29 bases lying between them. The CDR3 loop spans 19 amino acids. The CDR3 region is CASSPTQGDLKWWRSPLHF. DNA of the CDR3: TGTGCCAGCAGTCCAACTCAGGGCGATCTCAAATGGTGGCGTTCACCCCTCCACTTT. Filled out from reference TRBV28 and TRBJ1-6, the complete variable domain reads DVKVTQSSRYLVKRTGEKVFLECVQDMDHENMFWYRQDPGLGLRLIYFSYDVKMKEKGDIPEGYSVSREKKERFSLILESASTNQTSMYLCASSPTQGDLKWWRSPLHFGNGTRLTVT.

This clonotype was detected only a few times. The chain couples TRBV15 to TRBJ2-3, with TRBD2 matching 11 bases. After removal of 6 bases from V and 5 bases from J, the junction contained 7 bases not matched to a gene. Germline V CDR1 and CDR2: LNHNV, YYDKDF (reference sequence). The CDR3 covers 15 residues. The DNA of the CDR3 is TGTGCCACCAGGTGGGGGACTAGCGGTGGAGATACGCAGTATTTT. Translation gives CATRWGTSGGDTQYF.

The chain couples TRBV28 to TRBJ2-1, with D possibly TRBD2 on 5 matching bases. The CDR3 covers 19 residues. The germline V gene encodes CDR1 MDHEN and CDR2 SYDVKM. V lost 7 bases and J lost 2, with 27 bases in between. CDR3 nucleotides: TGTGCCAGCACAACTCCGGGATCCAACCAATATTTAACCTACAATGAGCAGTTCTTC. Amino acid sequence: CASTTPGSNQYLTYNEQFF. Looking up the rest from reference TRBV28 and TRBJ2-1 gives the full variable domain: DVKVTQSSRYLVKRTGEKVFLECVQDMDHENMFWYRQDPGLGLRLIYFSYDVKMKEKGDIPEGYSVSREKKERFSLILESASTNQTSMYLCASTTPGSNQYLTYNEQFFGPGTRLTVL.

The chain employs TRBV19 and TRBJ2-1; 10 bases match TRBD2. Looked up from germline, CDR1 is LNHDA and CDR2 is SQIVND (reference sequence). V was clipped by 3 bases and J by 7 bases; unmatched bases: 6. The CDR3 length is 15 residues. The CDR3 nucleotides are TGTGCCAGTAGTATTCGTCCTAGCGGGAGTAATGAGCAGTTCTTC. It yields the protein CASSIRPSGSNEQFF. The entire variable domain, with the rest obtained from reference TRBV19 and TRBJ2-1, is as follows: DGGITQSPKYLFRKEGQNVTLSCEQNLNHDAMYWYRQDPGQGLRLIYYSQIVNDFQKGDIAEGYSVSREKKESFPLTVTSAQKNPTAFYLCASSIRPSGSNEQFFGPGTRLTVL.

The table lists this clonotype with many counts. CDR3 in amino acids: CASSYGRPYEQYF. The CDR3, as DNA: TGTGCCAGCAGTTACGGCCGACCCTACGAGCAGTACTTC. The chain has TRBV6-5 and TRBJ2-7; no clear D gene. The germline V gene has CDR1 MNHEY and CDR2 SVGAGI. V lost 2 bases and J lost 2, with 7 bases in between. The CDR3 runs to 13 residues.

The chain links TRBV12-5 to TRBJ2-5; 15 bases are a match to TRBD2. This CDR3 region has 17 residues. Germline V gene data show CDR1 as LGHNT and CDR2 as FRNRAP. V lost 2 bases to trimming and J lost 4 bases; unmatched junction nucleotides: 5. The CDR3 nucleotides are TGTGCTAGTGGTTTGTTACCGGGACTAGCGGGAGGAGAGACCCAGTACTTC. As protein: CASGLLPGLAGGETQYF. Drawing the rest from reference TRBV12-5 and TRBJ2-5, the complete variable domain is DARVTQTPRHKVTEMGQEVTMRCQPILGHNTVFWYRQTMMQGLELLAYFRNRAPLDDSGMPKDRFSAEMPDATLATLKIQPSEPRDSAVYFCASGLLPGLAGGETQYFGPGTRLLVL.

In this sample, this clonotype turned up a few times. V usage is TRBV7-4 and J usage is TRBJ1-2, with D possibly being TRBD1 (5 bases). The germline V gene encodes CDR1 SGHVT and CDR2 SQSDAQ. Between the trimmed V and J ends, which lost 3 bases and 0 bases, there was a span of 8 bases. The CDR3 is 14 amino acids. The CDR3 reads CASSFGGANYGYTF. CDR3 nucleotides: TGTGCCAGCAGCTTTGGGGGGGCTAACTATGGCTACACCTTC.

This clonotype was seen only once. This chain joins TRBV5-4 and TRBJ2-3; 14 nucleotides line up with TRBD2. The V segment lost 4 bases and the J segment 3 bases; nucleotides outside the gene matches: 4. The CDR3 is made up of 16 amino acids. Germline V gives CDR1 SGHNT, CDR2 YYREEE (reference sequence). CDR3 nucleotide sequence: TGTGCCAGCAGCAAAGGACTAGCGGGGGGAACAGATACGCAGTATTTT. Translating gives CASSKGLAGGTDTQYF. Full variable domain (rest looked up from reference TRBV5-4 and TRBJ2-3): ETGVTQSPTHLIKTRGQQVTLRCSSQSGHNTVSWYQQALGQGPQFIFQYYREEENGRGNFPPRFSGLQFPNYSSELNVNALELDDSALYLCASSKGLAGGTDTQYFGPGTRLTVL.

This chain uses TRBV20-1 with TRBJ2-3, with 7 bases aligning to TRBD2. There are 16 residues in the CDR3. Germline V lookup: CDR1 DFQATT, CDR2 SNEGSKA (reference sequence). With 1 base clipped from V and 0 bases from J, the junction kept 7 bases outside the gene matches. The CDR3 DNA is TGCAGTGCTAGAGCCCGCGTGCGGGGGAGCACAGATACGCAGTATTTT. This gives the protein CSARARVRGSTDTQYF.

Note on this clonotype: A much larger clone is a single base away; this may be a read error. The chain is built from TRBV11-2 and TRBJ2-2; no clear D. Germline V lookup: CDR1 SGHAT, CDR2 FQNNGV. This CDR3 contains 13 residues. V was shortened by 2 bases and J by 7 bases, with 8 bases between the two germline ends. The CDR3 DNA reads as TGTGCCAGCAGCTTAACTGGGCGCGGGGAGCTGTTTTTT. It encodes CASSLTGRGELFF.

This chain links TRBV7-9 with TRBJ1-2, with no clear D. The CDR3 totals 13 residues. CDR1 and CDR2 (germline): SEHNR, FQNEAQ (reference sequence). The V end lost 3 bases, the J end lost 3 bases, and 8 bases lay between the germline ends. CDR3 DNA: TGTGCCAGCAGCTTCCGGGCCGACTATGGCTACACCTTC. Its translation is CASSFRADYGYTF. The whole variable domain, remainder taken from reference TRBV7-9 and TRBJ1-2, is DTGVSQNPRHKITKRGQNVTFRCDPISEHNRLYWYRQTLGQGPEFLTYFQNEAQLEKSRLLSDRFSAERPKGSFSTLEIQRTEQGDSAMYLCASSFRADYGYTFGSGTRLTVV.

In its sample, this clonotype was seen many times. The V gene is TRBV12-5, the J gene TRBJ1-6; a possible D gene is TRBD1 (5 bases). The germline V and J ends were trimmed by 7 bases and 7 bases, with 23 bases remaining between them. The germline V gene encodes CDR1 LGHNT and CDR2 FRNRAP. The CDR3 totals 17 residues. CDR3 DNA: TGTGCTAGTGCCCAAACCCTAGGGGCAGGGAAAAATTCACCCCTCCACTTT. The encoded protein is CASAQTLGAGKNSPLHF.